A single T cell receptor beta chain is shown here with its context. No cognate antigen has been identified for it. The read ends 3 residues shy of where the CDR3 ends; the end is completed using the germline J gene. Diagnosis of CVID followed standard criteria, namely serum IgG, IgA and/or IgM below the normal range together with specific antibody deficiency. A total of roughly 44 subjects (roughly 15 female and 30 or so male; age range 9 to 64 years, mean age roughly 38) were included in the CVID group. Most of the CVID patients and most of the healthy controls were of Caucasian heritage. At the time of study participation, every CVID subject had been on replacement immunoglobulin therapy for at least one year. When blood was collected, none of the CVID subjects were ill or on immunomodulatory or immunosuppressive medication. From each donor, roughly 5 to 9 ml of heparinized peripheral whole blood was collected. Genomic DNA from adults with common variable immune deficiency (CVID) and from healthy adult controls was used for sequencing of TCRbeta CDR3 repertoires. To isolate peripheral blood mononuclear cells, diluted blood was subjected to density centrifugation over Hypaque 1077 or Ficoll-Paque. Genomic DNA was obtained from unsorted mononuclear cells using either Qiagen column purification or a centrifugation-based method.

CVID samples and control samples contributed equivalent amounts of genomic DNA as sequencing input. For every sample, a 60 bp segment covering the rearranged TCRbeta CDR3 region was amplified and then sequenced. The immunoSEQ assay, a bias-corrected multiplex PCR combined with high-throughput sequencing, was used for TCRbeta amplification. On the study's bioinformatics: Every unique nucleotide sequence counted as a clone and was annotated with V, D and J genes, copy number and frequency. Sequences were labeled productive if in frame, and non-productive if out of frame or containing stop codons. As previously described, clonality was computed from Shannon's entropy. Mean CDR3 Kyte-Doolittle hydropathy was derived from the predicted amino acid sequences of productive clones. Hierarchical clustering of scaled V gene usage was performed with the R hclust function using Manhattan distance and complete linkage. To assess clone sharing by CDR3 amino acid sequence, 12 repertoires per group were resampled over 100 rounds. The repertoires were searched for 65 to 85 published EBV-specific TCRbeta sequences and 245 published CMV-specific TCRbeta sequences. After two CVID samples that produced fewer than 10,000 sequences were dropped from the analysis, 35 to 50 CVID repertoires remained. The clones in this table, taken by TCRdb from immuneACCESS, are in-frame only. Not every clone is retained; where verified, under half of the shortfall comes from an unresolved V gene, and the cause of the rest is unknown. That table is the source of V, J and clone size, and D and trimming were worked out from the DNA. For this sample, about 26,000 clones are listed, none of them singletons. The ten largest make up 20% to 25% of the sample.

The CDR3 covers 14 residues, taking in both the cysteine and the phenylalanine. The DNA covers only part of the CDR3, 33 bases in frame from base 1. The germline V gene supplies CDR1 SGHRS and CDR2 YFSETQ. V is reduced by 6 bases and J by 4 bases, leaving a spacing of 14 bases between them. This record comes from a study of T cell clonality in common variable immunodeficiency (dated by TCRdb to the mid-2010s). General study outcomes and caveats: Compared with healthy controls, CVID subjects showed increased TCRbeta clonality (t-test p = 0.018), a feature most characteristic of about a third of subjects. The authors noted that sequencing repertoires of T cell subpopulations would be needed to clarify what caused the increased clonality in CVID. Differences among patients in the CVID cohort limited the correlations between repertoire features and clinical complications. Although equal DNA input was used, an average of roughly 85,000 unique sequences per sample was obtained for controls, compared with about 30,000 for CVID samples. CVID TCRbeta sequences reportedly showed fewer deletions and N-nucleotide insertions and lacked highly modified clones with 13 or more V deletions. CVID subjects shared fewer TCRbeta clones with each other than healthy controls did (p < 0.0001).

The TCR originated in a human donor with common variable immunodeficiency. The sequenced material came from peripheral blood mononuclear cells. The sequence is built from TRBV5-1 and TRBJ2-1; 6 matching bases give a weak D call of TRBD1. Incomplete CDR3 DNA: TGCGCCAGCACCCCGCTCGGGACATACAATGAG. It is translated as CASTPLGTYNE. The entire CDR3 protein reads CASTPLGTYNEQFF.